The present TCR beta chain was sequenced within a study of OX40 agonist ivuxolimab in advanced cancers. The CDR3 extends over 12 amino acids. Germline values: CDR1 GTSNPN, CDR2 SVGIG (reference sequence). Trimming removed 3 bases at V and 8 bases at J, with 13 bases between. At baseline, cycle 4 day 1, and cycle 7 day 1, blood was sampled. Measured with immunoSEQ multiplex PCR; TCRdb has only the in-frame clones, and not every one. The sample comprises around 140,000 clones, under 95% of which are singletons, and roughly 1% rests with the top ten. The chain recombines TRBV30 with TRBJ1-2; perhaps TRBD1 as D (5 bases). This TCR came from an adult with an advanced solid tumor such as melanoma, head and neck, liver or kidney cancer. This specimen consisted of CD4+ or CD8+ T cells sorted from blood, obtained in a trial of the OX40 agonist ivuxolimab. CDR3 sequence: CAWRQGSRGYTF. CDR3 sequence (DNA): TGTGCCTGGAGGCAGGGCTCTAGGGGCTACACCTTC.